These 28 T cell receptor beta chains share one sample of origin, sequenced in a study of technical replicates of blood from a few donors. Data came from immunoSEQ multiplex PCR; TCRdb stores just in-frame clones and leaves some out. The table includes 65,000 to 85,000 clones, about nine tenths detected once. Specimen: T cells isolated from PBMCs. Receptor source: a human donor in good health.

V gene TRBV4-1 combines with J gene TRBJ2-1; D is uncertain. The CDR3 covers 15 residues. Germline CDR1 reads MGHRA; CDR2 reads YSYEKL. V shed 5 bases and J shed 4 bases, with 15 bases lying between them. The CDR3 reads CASSEVPPLYNEQFF. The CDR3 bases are TGCGCCAGCAGCGAAGTCCCCCCCTTATACAATGAGCAGTTCTTC.

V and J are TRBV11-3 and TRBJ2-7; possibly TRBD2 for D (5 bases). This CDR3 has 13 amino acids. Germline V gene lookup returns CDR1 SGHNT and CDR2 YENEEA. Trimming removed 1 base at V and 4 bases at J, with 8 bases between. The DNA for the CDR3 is TGTGCCAGCAGCTTAGCGGGATCTTACGAGCAGTACTTC. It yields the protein CASSLAGSYEQYF.

The CDR3 nucleotides are TGCAGTGGCATTGAGGAGAACTATGGCTACACCTTC. Translation: CSGIEENYGYTF. This sequence joins TRBV29-1 and TRBJ1-2; D is ambiguous. This CDR3 has 12 amino acids. The germline CDR1 and CDR2 sequences are SQVTM and ANQGSEA.

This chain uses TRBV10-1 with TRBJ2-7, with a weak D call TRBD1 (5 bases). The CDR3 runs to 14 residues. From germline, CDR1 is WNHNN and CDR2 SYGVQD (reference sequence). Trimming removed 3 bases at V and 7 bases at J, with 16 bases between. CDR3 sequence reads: CASSDGRKSGEQYF. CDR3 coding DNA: TGCGCCAGCAGTGACGGCAGGAAATCAGGGGAGCAGTACTTC.

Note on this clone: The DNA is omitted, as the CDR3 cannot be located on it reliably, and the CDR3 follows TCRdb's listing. The CDR3 sequence: CASSSSLAGAREQFF. The chain employs TRBV5-1 and TRBJ2-1; TRBD2 reflects the table's D call only, with no check against the DNA. Germline V CDR1 and CDR2: SGHRS, YFSETQ. The CDR3 spans 15 residues, counting both ends.

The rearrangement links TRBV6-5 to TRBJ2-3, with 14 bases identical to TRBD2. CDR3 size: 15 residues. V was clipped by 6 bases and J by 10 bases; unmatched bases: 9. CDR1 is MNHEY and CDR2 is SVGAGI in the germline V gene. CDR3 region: CASRPGLAGAGAQYF. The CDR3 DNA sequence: TGTGCCAGCAGACCGGGACTAGCGGGGGCTGGGGCGCAGTATTTT.

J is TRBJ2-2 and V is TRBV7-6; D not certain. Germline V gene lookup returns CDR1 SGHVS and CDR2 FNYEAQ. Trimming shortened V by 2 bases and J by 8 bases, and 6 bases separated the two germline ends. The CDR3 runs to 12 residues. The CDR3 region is CASSLTTGELFF. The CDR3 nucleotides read TGTGCCAGCAGCTTAACAACGGGGGAGCTGTTTTTT.

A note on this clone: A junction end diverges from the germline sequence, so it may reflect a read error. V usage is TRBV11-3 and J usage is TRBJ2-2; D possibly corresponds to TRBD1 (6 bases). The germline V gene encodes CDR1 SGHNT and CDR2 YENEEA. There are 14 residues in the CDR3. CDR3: CASSSTGNPGELFF. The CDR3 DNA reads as TGTGCCAGCAGCAGCACAGGGAACCCCGGGGAGCTGTTTTTT.

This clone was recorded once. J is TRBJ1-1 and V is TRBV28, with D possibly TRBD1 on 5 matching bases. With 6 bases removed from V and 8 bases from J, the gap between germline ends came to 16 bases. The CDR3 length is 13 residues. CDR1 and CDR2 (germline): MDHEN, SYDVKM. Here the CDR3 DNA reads TGTGCCAGCAGCCTAACGGTCAGGGCCGAAGCTTTCTTT. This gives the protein CASSLTVRAEAFF.

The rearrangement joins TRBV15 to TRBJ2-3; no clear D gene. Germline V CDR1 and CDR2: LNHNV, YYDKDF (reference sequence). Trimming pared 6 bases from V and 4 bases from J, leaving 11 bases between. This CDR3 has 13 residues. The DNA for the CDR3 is TGTGCCACCAGTTCGTCTTTTTCAGATACGCAGTATTTT. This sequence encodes CATSSSFSDTQYF.

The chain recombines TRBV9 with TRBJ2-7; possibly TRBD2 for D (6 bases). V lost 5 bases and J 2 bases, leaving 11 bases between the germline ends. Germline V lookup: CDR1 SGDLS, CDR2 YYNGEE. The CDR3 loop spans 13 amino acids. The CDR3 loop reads CASSPGVAYEQYF. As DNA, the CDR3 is TGTGCCAGCAGTCCGGGAGTGGCCTACGAGCAGTACTTC.

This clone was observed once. CDR3 sequence: CASSPQGSSYNEQFF. CDR3 DNA: TGCGCCAGCAGCCCCCAGGGGAGCTCCTACAATGAGCAGTTCTTC. The V and J genes are TRBV4-1 and TRBJ2-1, with a tentative D call TRBD1 (6 bases). This CDR3 has 15 residues. The germline V and J ends were trimmed by 4 bases and 0 bases, with 10 bases remaining between them. Germline CDR1 reads MGHRA; CDR2 reads YSYEKL.

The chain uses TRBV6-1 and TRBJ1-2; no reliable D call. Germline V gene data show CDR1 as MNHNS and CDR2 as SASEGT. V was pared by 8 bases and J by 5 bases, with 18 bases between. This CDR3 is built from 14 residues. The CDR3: CASVVLAWTYGYTF. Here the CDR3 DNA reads TGTGCCAGCGTCGTTTTGGCTTGGACTTATGGCTACACCTTC.

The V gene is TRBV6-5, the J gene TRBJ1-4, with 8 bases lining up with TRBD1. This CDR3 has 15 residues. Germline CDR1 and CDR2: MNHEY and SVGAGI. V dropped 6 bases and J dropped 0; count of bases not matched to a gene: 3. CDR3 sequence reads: CASRDRGSTNEKLFF. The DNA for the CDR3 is TGTGCCAGCAGAGACAGGGGATCAACTAATGAAAAACTGTTTTTT.

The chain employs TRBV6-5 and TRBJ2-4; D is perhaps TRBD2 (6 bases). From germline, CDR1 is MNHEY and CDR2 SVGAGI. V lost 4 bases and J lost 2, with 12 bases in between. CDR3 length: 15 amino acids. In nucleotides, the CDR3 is TGTGCCAGCAGTTGGGGGAGGTTGACCAAAAACATTCAGTACTTC. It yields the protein CASSWGRLTKNIQYF.

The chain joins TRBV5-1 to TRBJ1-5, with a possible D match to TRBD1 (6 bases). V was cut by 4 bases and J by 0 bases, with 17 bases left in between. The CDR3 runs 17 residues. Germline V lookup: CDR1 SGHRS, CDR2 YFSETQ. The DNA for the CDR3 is TGCGCCAGCAGCCCCGACGAAACAGGGAATAGCAATCAGCCCCAGCATTTT. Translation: CASSPDETGNSNQPQHF.

The CDR3 sequence: CASKAGGPGTDTQYF. CDR3 bases: TGTGCCAGCAAAGCGGGGGGGCCCGGCACAGATACGCAGTATTTT. The chain couples TRBV9 to TRBJ2-3; 10 positions agree with TRBD2. V gave up 6 bases and J gave up 1 base; unmatched junction bases: 5. The CDR3 length is 15 residues. Germline V lookup: CDR1 SGDLS, CDR2 YYNGEE.

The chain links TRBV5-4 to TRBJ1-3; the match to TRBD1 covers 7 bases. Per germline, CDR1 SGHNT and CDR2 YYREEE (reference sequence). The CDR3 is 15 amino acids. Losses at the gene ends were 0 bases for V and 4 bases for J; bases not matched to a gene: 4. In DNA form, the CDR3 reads TGTGCCAGCAGCTTGGAGGGGGCTGGGGGAAACACCATATATTTT. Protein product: CASSLEGAGGNTIYF.

The CDR3 protein is CSGGQGYEQYF. The DNA for the CDR3 is TGCAGCGGGGGACAGGGCTACGAGCAGTACTTC. This rearrangement joins TRBV29-1 to TRBJ2-7, with 9 bases aligning to TRBD1. Germline V gene sequence: CDR1 SQVTM, CDR2 ANQGSEA. This CDR3 has 11 residues. With V trimmed by 7 bases and J by 3 bases, 1 base remained unmatched.

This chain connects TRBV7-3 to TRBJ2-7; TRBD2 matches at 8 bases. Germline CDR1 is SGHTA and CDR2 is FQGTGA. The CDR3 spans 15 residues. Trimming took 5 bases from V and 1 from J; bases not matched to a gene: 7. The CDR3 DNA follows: TGTGCCAGCAGCCCGAGCGGGGGCTCTTCCTACGAGCAGTACTTC. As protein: CASSPSGGSSYEQYF.

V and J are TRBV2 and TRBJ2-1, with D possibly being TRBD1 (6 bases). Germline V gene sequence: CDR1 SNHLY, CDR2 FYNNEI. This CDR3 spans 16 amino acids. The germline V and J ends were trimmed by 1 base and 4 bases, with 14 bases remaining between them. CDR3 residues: CASSEEGVAGYNEQFF. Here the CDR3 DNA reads TGTGCCAGCAGTGAAGAGGGGGTGGCAGGTTACAATGAGCAGTTCTTC.

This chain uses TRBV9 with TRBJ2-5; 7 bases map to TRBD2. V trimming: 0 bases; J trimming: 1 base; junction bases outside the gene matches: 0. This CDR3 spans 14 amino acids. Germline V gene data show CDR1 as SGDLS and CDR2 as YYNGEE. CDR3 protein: CASSVAGGQETQYF. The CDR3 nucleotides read TGTGCCAGCAGCGTAGCGGGGGGCCAAGAGACCCAGTACTTC.

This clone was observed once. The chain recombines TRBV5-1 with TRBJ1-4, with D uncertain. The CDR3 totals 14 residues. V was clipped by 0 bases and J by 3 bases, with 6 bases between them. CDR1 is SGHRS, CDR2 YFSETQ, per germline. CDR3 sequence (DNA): TGCGCCAGCAGCTTGGTTCAGTCTAATGAAAAACTGTTTTTT. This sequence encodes CASSLVQSNEKLFF.

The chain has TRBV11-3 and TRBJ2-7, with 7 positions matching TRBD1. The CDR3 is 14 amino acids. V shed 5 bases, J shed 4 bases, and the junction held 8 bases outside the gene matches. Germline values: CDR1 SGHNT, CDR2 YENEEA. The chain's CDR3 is CASSPPGQLYEQYF. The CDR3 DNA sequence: TGTGCCAGCAGCCCCCCGGGACAGCTTTACGAGCAGTACTTC.

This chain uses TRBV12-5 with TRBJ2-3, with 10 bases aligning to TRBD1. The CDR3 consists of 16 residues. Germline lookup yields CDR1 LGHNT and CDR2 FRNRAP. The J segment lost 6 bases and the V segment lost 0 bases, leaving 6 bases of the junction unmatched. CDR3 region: CASGLVLGTGADTQYF. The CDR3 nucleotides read TGTGCTAGTGGTTTGGTACTAGGGACAGGGGCTGATACGCAGTATTTT.

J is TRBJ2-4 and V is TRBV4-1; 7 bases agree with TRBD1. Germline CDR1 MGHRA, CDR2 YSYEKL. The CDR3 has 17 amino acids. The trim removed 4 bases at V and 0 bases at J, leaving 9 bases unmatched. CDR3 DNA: TGCGCCAGCAGCCTCCCGGGACAGAGCCTAGCCAAAAACATTCAGTACTTC. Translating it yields CASSLPGQSLAKNIQYF.

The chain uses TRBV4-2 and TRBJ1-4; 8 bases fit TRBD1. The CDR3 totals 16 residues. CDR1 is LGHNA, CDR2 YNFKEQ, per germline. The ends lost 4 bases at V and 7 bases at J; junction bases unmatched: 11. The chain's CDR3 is CASSRNPGGAGEKLFF. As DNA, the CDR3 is TGTGCCAGCAGCCGTAACCCAGGGGGCGCAGGTGAAAAACTGTTTTTT.

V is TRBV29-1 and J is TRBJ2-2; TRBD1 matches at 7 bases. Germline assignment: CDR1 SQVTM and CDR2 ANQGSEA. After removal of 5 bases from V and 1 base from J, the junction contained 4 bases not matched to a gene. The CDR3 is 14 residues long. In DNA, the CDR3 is TGCAGCGTTCCAGACAGGGAGAACACCGGGGAGCTGTTTTTT. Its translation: CSVPDRENTGELFF.